This T cell receptor (beta chain) was found in a study of OX40 agonist ivuxolimab in advanced cancers. Study-wide findings and caveats: Normalized expansion of T-cell clones was also low for some nonresponders.

TCRdb's copy holds only in-frame clones and misses some; the assay was immunoSEQ multiplex PCR. The repertoire has approximately 30,000 clones, almost 85% of them found once; the top ten carry around a fifth. This clone has a single count. What it recognizes is unknown. Germline lookup yields CDR1 SGHNT and CDR2 YYREEE (reference sequence). The CDR3 spans 14 residues. V shed 4 bases, J shed 6 bases, and the junction held 6 bases outside the gene matches. Sequencing used CD4+ or CD8+ T cells sorted from blood, obtained in a trial of the OX40 agonist ivuxolimab. The rearrangement uses TRBV5-4 and TRBJ1-2, with TRBD1 identical over 10 bases. The TCR comes from an adult with an advanced solid tumor such as melanoma, head and neck, liver or kidney cancer. CDR3 DNA: TGTGCCAGCAGCGGCGGGACAGGGGTTGATGGCTACACCTTC. Residues: CASSGGTGVDGYTF.